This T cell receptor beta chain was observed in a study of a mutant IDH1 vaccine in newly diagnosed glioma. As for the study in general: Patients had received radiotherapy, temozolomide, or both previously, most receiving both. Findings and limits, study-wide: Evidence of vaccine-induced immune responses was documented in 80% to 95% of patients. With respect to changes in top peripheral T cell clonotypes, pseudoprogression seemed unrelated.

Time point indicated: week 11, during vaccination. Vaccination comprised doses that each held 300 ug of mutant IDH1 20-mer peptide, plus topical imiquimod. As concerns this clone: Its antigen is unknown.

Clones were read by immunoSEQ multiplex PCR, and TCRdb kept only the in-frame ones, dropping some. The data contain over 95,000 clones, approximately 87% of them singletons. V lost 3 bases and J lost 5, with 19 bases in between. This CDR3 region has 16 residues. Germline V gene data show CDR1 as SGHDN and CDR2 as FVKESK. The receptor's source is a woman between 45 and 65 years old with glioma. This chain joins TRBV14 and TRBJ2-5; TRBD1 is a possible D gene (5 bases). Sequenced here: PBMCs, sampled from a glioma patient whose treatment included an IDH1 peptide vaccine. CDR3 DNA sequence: TGTGCCAGCAGCCAGCAACCCGCCGTCAGGGCCGAGACCCAGTACTTC. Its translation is CASSQQPAVRAETQYF.